This T cell receptor (beta chain) was sequenced in a study of human T cells and chemical hapten exposure. Study information: Each week of the roughly 24-week study, patients had diphenylcyclopropenone applied to the scalp. Mostly female, the patients presented with alopecia areata, totalis or universalis. Study-wide results and caveats: Compared to controls, expanded TCRs made significantly more large clusters of similar CDR3s.

This CDR3 contains 16 residues. Germline values: CDR1 SGHTA, CDR2 FQGNSA. Trimming removed 4 bases from V and 4 bases from J, with 16 bases in between. From the RACE reads, TCRdb called clonotypes with MiXCR, one entry per CDR3 protein. The data contain fewer than 100,000 distinct CDR3 sequences, 12% of them singletons. Specified time point: patch test 1, 2 weeks after DPC sensitization. Treatment: therapeutic diphenylcyclopropenone sensitization with weekly scalp DPC. This clonotype was observed a handful of times. Its specificity is unknown. This specimen was whole blood, taken in connection with sensitization to the hapten diphenylcyclopropenone (DPC). The TCR was taken from a woman aged 40 to 49 with alopecia areata. Some clones in this sample may be carry-over from other donors' samples. This sequence joins TRBV7-2 and TRBJ2-2; D might be TRBD1 (6 bases). DNA for the CDR3: TGTGCCAGCAGCTCAGCCGGGACATCGAGCACCGGGGAGCTGTTTTTT. This codes for CASSSAGTSSTGELFF.